This TCR beta chain is from a study of blood T cell repertoires in COVID-19 (dated by TCRdb to 2019 to 2021). For the wider study: Samples covering the acute and convalescent phases of COVID-19 were provided by collaborators in the United States, Italy and Spain. The samples were drawn from the first 160 participants of the ongoing ImmuneRACE study and from roughly 1,300 subjects provided by 6 global collaborators. Deeply sampled blood TCRbeta repertoires from subjects exposed to, actively infected with, or recovered from COVID-19 were included in the dataset. Where HLA class I and class II types were available, the types were taken from metadata supplied by the sample provider, not from assay-based typing. The repertoires were released in a freely available public database meant as a resource for research on the immune response to SARS-CoV-2. The material from the prospective study consisted of cDNA or gDNA derived from T cells, B-cell-depleted T cells, or PBMCs. Sample metadata almost always included a de-identified subject ID, COVID-19 status, age in years and sex. What the authors observed across the whole study: Clinical and demographic metadata were provided uncurated, with the amount varying by source and participant.

Each collaborating institution followed its own protocols to collect whole blood in K2EDTA tubes. Collaborator samples were shipped for TCRbeta analysis as frozen whole blood, isolated PBMCs, or DNA extracted from either sample type. The CDR3 holds 15 amino acids from the cysteine to the phenylalanine. The kept DNA is CDR3 alone, 45 bases in frame from the first base. TCRbeta CDR3 regions were amplified from genomic DNA using the immunoSEQ Assay, a bias-controlled multiplex PCR. The authors processed their data as follows. The number of nucleated cells in each sample was estimated from the amplification of reference gene primers within the assay. Sequence reads were collapsed and filtered to measure the absolute abundance of every unique TCRbeta CDR3 rearrangement. For each sample, productive Simpson clonality was calculated as the square root of Simpson's diversity index across productive rearrangements. Not all clones reach the TCRdb copy of this immuneACCESS table, which keeps in-frame sequences only. Checked studies attribute under half of the gap to unresolved V genes and leave the rest unexplained. V, J and clone size were drawn from that table, and D and trimming were deduced from the DNA. Here the sample has 200,000 or so clones; about 79% occur a single time. The ten largest clones represent roughly 13% of the sample.

In its sample, this clone was seen once. The antigen this receptor binds is unknown. Base quality data are lacking; no much larger clone is found one base away. The chain is encoded by TRBV21-1 joined to TRBJ1-5. TRBV21-1 counts as a pseudogene. The receptor was isolated from a human donor in a cohort sampled during active COVID-19. Sequencing was carried out using peripheral blood. The CDR3 protein is CASSKWSRSNQPQHF. The DNA sequence follows: TGTGCCAGCAGCAAGTGGTCGAGAAGCAATCAGCCCCAGCATTTT.